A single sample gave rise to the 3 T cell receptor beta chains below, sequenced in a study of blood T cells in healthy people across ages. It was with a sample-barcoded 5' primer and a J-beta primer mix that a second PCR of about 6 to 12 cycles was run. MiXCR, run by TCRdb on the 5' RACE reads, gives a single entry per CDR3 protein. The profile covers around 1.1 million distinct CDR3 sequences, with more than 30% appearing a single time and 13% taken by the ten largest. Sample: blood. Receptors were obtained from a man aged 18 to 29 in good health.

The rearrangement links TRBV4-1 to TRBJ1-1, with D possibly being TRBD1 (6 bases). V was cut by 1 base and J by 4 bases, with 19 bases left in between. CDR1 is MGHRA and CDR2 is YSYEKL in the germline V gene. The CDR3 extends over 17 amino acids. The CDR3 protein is CASSQGRNDRWGTEAFF. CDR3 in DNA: TGCGCCAGCAGCCAAGGGAGAAATGACAGGTGGGGCACTGAAGCTTTCTTT.

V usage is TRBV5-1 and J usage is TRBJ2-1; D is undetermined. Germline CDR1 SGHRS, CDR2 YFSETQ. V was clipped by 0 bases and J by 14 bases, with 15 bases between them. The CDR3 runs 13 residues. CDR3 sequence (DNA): TGCGCCAGCAGCTTGGGGGCGGACGAGAGGAAGTTCTTC. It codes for CASSLGADERKFF.

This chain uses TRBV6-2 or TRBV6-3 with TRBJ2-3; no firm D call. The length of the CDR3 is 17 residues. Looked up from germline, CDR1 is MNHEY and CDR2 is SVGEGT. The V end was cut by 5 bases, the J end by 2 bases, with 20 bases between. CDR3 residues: CASSPRGTSGSTDTQYF. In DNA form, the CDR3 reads TGTGCCAGCAGTCCCCGAGGTACAAGTGGTTCCACAGATACGCAGTATTTT.